These 30 T cell receptor beta chains originate from one sample sequenced in a study of resident and recirculating memory T cells in vitiligo. Clones were read by immunoSEQ multiplex PCR, and TCRdb kept only the in-frame ones, dropping some. The sample lists tens of thousands of clones; approximately 90% were seen once. The sample consisted of blood. These receptors all stem from a male donor with vitiligo.

The sample holds one count of this clone. This chain connects TRBV14 to TRBJ2-1; 8 bases line up with TRBD2. The junction had 8 bases not matched to a gene; V was cut back by 0 bases and J by 7 bases. There are 16 residues in the CDR3. CDR1 SGHDN and CDR2 FVKESK come from the germline V gene. The DNA for the CDR3 is TGTGCCAGCAGCCAAGATCGCGGGGGGCGGAGGAATGAGCAGTTCTTC. As protein: CASSQDRGGRRNEQFF.

This clone appeared a single time. V is TRBV20-1 and J is TRBJ1-2; D is undetermined. CDR3 length: 10 amino acids. Germline loops: CDR1 DFQATT, CDR2 SNEGSKA (reference sequence). Deletions cut 5 bases from V and 6 bases from J, with 7 bases between. CDR3 DNA: TGCAGTGCTGAGAGCGATGGCTACACCTTC. This encodes CSAESDGYTF.

The gene calls are TRBV2 and TRBJ2-5; TRBD2 matches at 10 bases. Germline V gene sequence: CDR1 SNHLY, CDR2 FYNNEI. The length of the CDR3 is 14 residues. Trimming cost V 7 bases and J 2 bases; bases outside gene matches: 4. The CDR3 sequence is CASMGTSVQETQYF. CDR3 in DNA: TGTGCCAGCATGGGGACTAGCGTACAAGAGACCCAGTACTTC.

The chain is built from TRBV30 and TRBJ1-2; D is perhaps TRBD1 (5 bases). The CDR3 has 14 amino acids. V was trimmed by 5 bases and J by 0 bases, leaving 13 bases between them. CDR1 and CDR2 (germline): GTSNPN, SVGIG (reference sequence). CDR3 coding DNA: TGTGCCTGGGGGGCGGACGTCACTAACTATGGCTACACCTTC. It is translated as CAWGADVTNYGYTF.

This chain uses TRBV6-4 with TRBJ2-1; perhaps TRBD1 as D (5 bases). V lost 6 bases and J 4 bases, leaving 19 bases between the germline ends. The CDR3 runs 16 residues. Germline V gene data show CDR1 as MRHNA and CDR2 as SNTAGT. The CDR3, as DNA: TGTGCCAGCAGCCGAACCCCAGACAGTCAATACAATGAGCAGTTCTTC. Translated, it gives CASSRTPDSQYNEQFF.

The rearrangement uses TRBV27 and TRBJ2-7, with TRBD2 matching 10 bases. CDR1 is MNHEY and CDR2 is SMNVEV in the germline V gene (reference sequence). V dropped 0 bases and J dropped 7; count of bases not matched to a gene: 6. CDR3 length: 15 residues. The CDR3, as DNA: TGTGCCAGCAGTTTATCGAGAGCGGGAGGGTGGGAGCAGTACTTC. Its translation is CASSLSRAGGWEQYF.

The chain has TRBV19 and TRBJ2-2, with D tentatively TRBD1 (5 bases). V gave up 8 bases and J gave up 5 bases, with 15 bases separating them. The CDR3 totals 14 residues. The germline gives CDR1 LNHDA, CDR2 SQIVND (reference sequence). DNA of the CDR3: TGTGCCAGTTCCGTTCAGGGTTGGACCGGGGAGCTGTTTTTT. Amino acid sequence: CASSVQGWTGELFF.

The CDR3 DNA sequence: TGCAGTGCCACGGAGTACTACGAGCAGTACTTC. Translating it yields CSATEYYEQYF. The rearrangement joins TRBV20-1 to TRBJ2-7; D not resolved. This CDR3 contains 11 residues. The germline V and J ends were trimmed by 6 bases and 3 bases, with 9 bases remaining between them. Germline V gives CDR1 DFQATT, CDR2 SNEGSKA (reference sequence).

J is TRBJ2-5 and V is TRBV6-4, with 9 bases lining up with TRBD1. The J segment lost 9 bases and the V segment lost 2 bases, leaving 16 bases of the junction unmatched. The germline CDR1 and CDR2 sequences are MRHNA and SNTAGT. The CDR3 loop spans 17 amino acids. The CDR3 nucleotides read TGTGCCAGCAGTGACCCCCAACGGGAACAGGGGGCTGGATCCCAGTACTTC. This encodes CASSDPQREQGAGSQYF.

The V and J genes are TRBV5-1 and TRBJ2-5; 9 positions match TRBD1. Germline assignment: CDR1 SGHRS and CDR2 YFSETQ. V was clipped by 4 bases and J by 5 bases; unmatched bases: 6. This CDR3 spans 14 amino acids. CDR3: CASSPQGARETQYF. CDR3 bases: TGCGCCAGCAGCCCACAGGGGGCGCGGGAGACCCAGTACTTC.

This chain joins TRBV7-9 and TRBJ2-7; TRBD1 matches at 8 bases. The CDR3 runs to 14 residues. Trimming took 5 bases from V and 6 from J; bases not matched to a gene: 9. Germline V CDR1 and CDR2: SEHNR, FQNEAQ (reference sequence). This CDR3 is CASSPEDRVGEQYF. The DNA of the CDR3 is TGTGCCAGCAGCCCTGAGGACAGGGTAGGCGAGCAGTACTTC.

This sequence joins TRBV7-8 and TRBJ1-2; no reliable D call. V was cut by 1 base and J by 7 bases, with 7 bases left in between. The CDR3 loop spans 12 amino acids. CDR1 SGHVS and CDR2 FQNEAQ come from the germline V gene. The CDR3: CASSLGGGGYTF. CDR3 sequence (DNA): TGTGCCAGCAGCTTAGGAGGAGGTGGCTACACCTTC.

This chain links TRBV6-6 with TRBJ2-7, with TRBD2 identical over 7 bases. Germline CDR1 is MNHNY and CDR2 is SVGAGI (reference sequence). Losses at the gene ends were 2 bases for V and 0 bases for J; bases not matched to a gene: 4. CDR3 size: 15 residues. The CDR3 DNA reads TGTGCCAGCAGTTACGGCGGGAGCCTCTCCTACGAGCAGTACTTC. It yields the protein CASSYGGSLSYEQYF.

The gene calls are TRBV6-5 and TRBJ2-7; D gene ambiguous. The CDR3 sequence is 11 residues long. Deletions cut 6 bases from V and 3 bases from J, with 6 bases between. Germline V CDR1 and CDR2: MNHEY, SVGAGI. The CDR3 reads CASSSFYEQYF. DNA of the CDR3: TGTGCCAGCAGCAGTTTCTACGAGCAGTACTTC.

The rearrangement uses TRBV28 and TRBJ1-1, with no clear D. The germline V gene has CDR1 MDHEN and CDR2 SYDVKM. The CDR3 contains 14 residues. Trimming took off 3 bases at V and 1 base at J, with 9 bases between the two ends. CDR3 sequence: CASSFRLTNTEAFF. The CDR3 DNA reads TGTGCCAGCAGTTTTAGACTTACGAACACTGAAGCTTTCTTT. Full variable domain (outside the CDR3, taken from reference TRBV28 and TRBJ1-1): DVKVTQSSRYLVKRTGEKVFLECVQDMDHENMFWYRQDPGLGLRLIYFSYDVKMKEKGDIPEGYSVSREKKERFSLILESASTNQTSMYLCASSFRLTNTEAFFGQGTRLTVV.

The CDR3 region has the DNA TGTGCCAGCAGCCCGGGACTAAGGAGGCTAAGCTCCTACAATGAGCAGTTCTTC. Amino acids: CASSPGLRRLSSYNEQFF. This chain links TRBV7-6 with TRBJ2-1; 7 bases match TRBD2. Germline values: CDR1 SGHVS, CDR2 FNYEAQ. Trimming cost V 5 bases and J 0 bases; bases outside gene matches: 13. The CDR3 covers 18 residues.

V and J are TRBV14 and TRBJ1-1; D is perhaps TRBD1 (6 bases). V was trimmed by 1 base and J by 1 base, leaving 13 bases between them. The CDR3 has 16 amino acids. CDR1 is SGHDN and CDR2 is FVKESK in the germline V gene. CDR3 coding DNA: TGTGCCAGCAGCCAAGTCGGGGGGCTAACGAACACTGAAGCTTTCTTT. It encodes CASSQVGGLTNTEAFF.

The CDR3 nucleotides are TGTGCCAGCAGACTTGGGGGGGTTTATCAGCCCCAGCATTTT. Amino acid sequence: CASRLGGVYQPQHF. The chain links TRBV28 to TRBJ1-5; D possibly corresponds to TRBD1 (5 bases). V lost 6 bases, J lost 5 bases, and 14 bases lay in between. The CDR3 runs to 14 residues. Germline lookup yields CDR1 MDHEN and CDR2 SYDVKM.

This rearrangement joins TRBV6-5 to TRBJ2-5; 7 bases fit TRBD2. The CDR3 has 15 residues. The germline gives CDR1 MNHEY, CDR2 SVGAGI. Trimming cost V 2 bases and J 5 bases; bases outside gene matches: 8. The CDR3 sequence: CASSYGGRADETQYF. CDR3 sequence (DNA): TGTGCCAGCAGTTACGGGGGGAGGGCCGATGAGACCCAGTACTTC.

The rearrangement links TRBV30 to TRBJ1-1; D not resolved. The V gene lost 1 base and the J gene lost 0 bases, with 18 bases spanning the gap. There are 17 residues in the CDR3. Germline CDR1 reads GTSNPN; CDR2 reads SVGIG (reference sequence). CDR3: CAWSGTASTYLNTEAFF. CDR3 sequence (DNA): TGTGCCTGGAGTGGTACAGCTTCGACCTACCTGAACACTGAAGCTTTCTTT.

V and J are TRBV19 and TRBJ1-1; D is unresolved. CDR3 length: 12 amino acids. Germline V gene lookup returns CDR1 LNHDA and CDR2 SQIVND (reference sequence). Trimming took 7 bases from V and 1 from J, leaving 7 bases between them. CDR3 residues: CASNTRNTEAFF. CDR3 bases: TGTGCCAGTAATACGAGGAACACTGAAGCTTTCTTT. The full variable domain, completed using reference TRBV19 and TRBJ1-1, is DGGITQSPKYLFRKEGQNVTLSCEQNLNHDAMYWYRQDPGQGLRLIYYSQIVNDFQKGDIAEGYSVSREKKESFPLTVTSAQKNPTAFYLCASNTRNTEAFFGQGTRLTVV.

V is TRBV18 and J is TRBJ2-2; maybe TRBD1 (6 bases). This CDR3 spans 16 amino acids. The germline V gene encodes CDR1 KGHSH and CDR2 LQKENI. Trimming took 1 base from V and 3 from J, leaving 12 bases between them. DNA of the CDR3: TGTGCCAGCTCACCACTAACGGACAGCCACACCGGGGAGCTGTTTTTT. Translated, it gives CASSPLTDSHTGELFF. The full variable domain, its missing parts supplied by reference TRBV18 and TRBJ2-2, is NAGVMQNPRHLVRRRGQEARLRCSPMKGHSHVYWYRQLPEEGLKFMVYLQKENIIDESGMPKERFSAEFPKEGPSILRIQQVVRGDSAAYFCASSPLTDSHTGELFFGEGSRLTVL.

The chain recombines TRBV28 with TRBJ1-4; weak D call: TRBD1 (5 bases). The V end was cut by 11 bases, the J end by 10 bases, with 23 bases between. CDR1 MDHEN and CDR2 SYDVKM come from the germline V gene. The length of the CDR3 is 14 residues. The CDR3 DNA follows: TGTGCCTCCCGAGGTGGGCAGGGATTGGGAAAACTGTTTTTT. Translation gives CASRGGQGLGKLFF. Drawing the rest from reference TRBV28 and TRBJ1-4, the complete variable domain is DVKVTQSSRYLVKRTGEKVFLECVQDMDHENMFWYRQDPGLGLRLIYFSYDVKMKEKGDIPEGYSVSREKKERFSLILESASTNQTSMYLCASRGGQGLGKLFFGSGTQLSVL.

V is TRBV27 and J is TRBJ2-5, with TRBD2 matching over 7 bases. V lost 9 bases to trimming and J lost 2 bases; unmatched junction nucleotides: 9. The CDR3 sequence is 14 residues long. The germline V gene encodes CDR1 MNHEY and CDR2 SMNVEV (reference sequence). CDR3 sequence reads: CASREGTVQETQYF. The CDR3 bases are TGTGCCAGTAGGGAGGGGACGGTACAAGAGACCCAGTACTTC.

This rearrangement joins TRBV6-5 to TRBJ2-1, with TRBD2 matching over 12 bases. Germline V gene sequence: CDR1 MNHEY, CDR2 SVGAGI. Trimming removed 6 bases from V and 10 bases from J; junction bases left unmatched: 10. The CDR3 spans 15 residues. This CDR3 is CASSPLAGGLGEQFF. CDR3 sequence (DNA): TGTGCCAGCAGCCCCCTAGCGGGGGGGTTGGGGGAGCAGTTCTTC.

The gene calls are TRBV19 and TRBJ1-4; 8 bases match TRBD1. Germline V gene data show CDR1 as LNHDA and CDR2 as SQIVND (reference sequence). V lost 4 bases to trimming and J lost 8 bases; unmatched junction nucleotides: 9. There are 15 residues in the CDR3. The CDR3 protein is CASSTWTGSGEKLFF. The DNA for the CDR3 is TGTGCCAGTAGTACATGGACAGGGTCGGGGGAAAAACTGTTTTTT.

The chain employs TRBV5-4 and TRBJ2-1; perhaps TRBD2 as D (6 bases). The V gene lost 5 bases and the J gene lost 8 bases, with 14 bases spanning the gap. The length of the CDR3 is 13 residues. CDR1 is SGHNT, CDR2 YYREEE, per germline (reference sequence). CDR3 in DNA: TGTGCCAGCAGTCTGATACTAGCCCATGAGCAGTTCTTC. Its protein product is CASSLILAHEQFF.

The rearrangement links TRBV15 to TRBJ2-7, with 7 bases identical to TRBD2. V lost 0 bases and J lost 2; bases outside the gene matches: 4. The CDR3 spans 15 residues. Germline loops: CDR1 LNHNV, CDR2 YYDKDF (reference sequence). This CDR3 is CATSRDGEGTYEQYF. The CDR3 DNA reads as TGTGCCACCAGCAGAGACGGGGAGGGGACCTACGAGCAGTACTTC.

The CDR3 region has the DNA TGTGCCAGCAGCCTACGACTGCGCGGTGAGCAGTTCTTC. Its translation: CASSLRLRGEQFF. The chain joins TRBV7-2 to TRBJ2-1; D gene unclear. CDR3 length: 13 amino acids. CDR1 is SGHTA and CDR2 is FQGNSA in the germline V gene. V gave up 5 bases and J gave up 9 bases, with 14 bases separating them.

The chain couples TRBV10-3 to TRBJ2-5; 9 bases agree with TRBD2. V trimming: 8 bases; J trimming: 2 bases; junction bases outside the gene matches: 6. The germline V gene has CDR1 ENHRY and CDR2 SYGVKD. This CDR3 region has 14 residues. Here the CDR3 reads CAIRSGSRQETQYF. CDR3 bases: TGTGCCATCCGTAGCGGGAGTCGGCAAGAGACCCAGTACTTC.